The rows below give T cell receptor beta chains drawn from one sample of a study of read filtering for tumor transcriptome and immune sequencing. TCRdb re-derived calls from the reads in MiXCR, one entry per CDR3 protein. The sample has about 46,000 distinct CDR3 sequences, less than 20% seen once. The sequenced sample consisted of a population of CD138-negative cells sorted from bone marrow. These receptors were taken from a donor aged 40 or older with multiple myeloma. Each CDR3 is given with its conserved first and last residue. The D gene is left open where the match is weak. Size is omitted from some rows. Given values are once, few, many or a class for expanded clones.

clone size	D gene	V gene	J gene	CDR3 DNA	CDR3 protein
few	.	TRBV7-9	TRBJ2-1	TGTGCCAGCGGCTTAGCGCGGGACGATGAGCAGTTCTTC	CASGLARDDEQFF
medium-sized	.	TRBV24-1	TRBJ2-2	TGTGCCACCAGTGATTCAGGGATAGCCGGGGAGCTGTTTTTT	CATSDSGIAGELFF
.	TRBD2	TRBV20-1	TRBJ2-5	TGCAGTTCTAAAACCGGGACTAGCGGGAGCCTAATGGAGACCCAGTACTTC	CSSKTGTSGSLMETQYF
few	.	TRBV5-1	TRBJ2-2	TGCGCCAGCAGCTTGTCGGGAAACACCGGGGAGCTGTTTTTT	CASSLSGNTGELFF
many	.	TRBV5-5	TRBJ2-3	TGTGCCAGCAGCTTGCTACGAGATACGCAGTATTTT	CASSLLRDTQYF
many	TRBD2	TRBV5-4	TRBJ2-2	TGTGCCAGCAGCTCGCCGGGACTAGCGGGAGGATTGGACACCGGGGAGCTGTTTTTT	CASSSPGLAGGLDTGELFF
once	.	TRBV28	TRBJ2-1	TGTGCCAGCAGTTTTGTTCACCGGTGGAATGAGCAGTTCTTC	CASSFVHRWNEQFF
medium-sized	TRBD1	TRBV4-1	TRBJ2-1	TGTGCCAGCAGCTACAGGTTCATGCAGGGGGCCTACAATGAGCAGTTCTTC	CASSYRFMQGAYNEQFF
many	.	TRBV12-3/TRBV12-4	TRBJ2-5	TGTGCCAGCAGCCTGGACAGAAAAGAGACCCAGTACTTC	CASSLDRKETQYF
many	TRBD2	TRBV5-6	TRBJ2-2	TGTGCCAGCAGCTTCACATTAGCGGGAGCCGCTACCGGGGAGCTGTTTTTT	CASSFTLAGAATGELFF
.	.	TRBV12-3/TRBV12-4	TRBJ2-1	TGTGCCAGCAGTCTCTCGGTGTATGAGCAGTTCTTC	CASSLSVYEQFF
many	TRBD2	TRBV6-2/TRBV6-3	TRBJ2-1	TGTGCCAGCAGTTATGGAGTAGCGGGAAACAATGAGCAGTTCTTC	CASSYGVAGNNEQFF
many	TRBD1	TRBV28	TRBJ2-3	TGTGCCAGCACCTCGGGACAGGGAACAGATACGCAGTATTTT	CASTSGQGTDTQYF
many	.	TRBV28	TRBJ2-7	TGTGCCAGCAGTTCGCTTTCGGGGGAAGAGTACTTC	CASSSLSGEEYF
many	.	TRBV15	TRBJ2-5	TGTGCCACCAGCAGAGATCACGGCCCAGACCAAGAGACCCAGTACTTC	CATSRDHGPDQETQYF
.	.	TRBV27	TRBJ2-7	TGTGCCAGCAGTGACAGCTCCTACGAGAAGTACTTC	CASSDSSYEKYF
many	TRBD1	TRBV5-6	TRBJ2-6	TGTGCCAGCAGAAACCCGGGACAGGGGGGCTCTGGGGCCAACGTCCTGACTTTC	CASRNPGQGGSGANVLTF
few	.	TRBV28	TRBJ2-5	TGTGCCAGCAGGGCGGAGACCCAGTACTTC	CASRAETQYF
.	TRBD2	TRBV12-3/TRBV12-4	TRBJ2-1	TGTGCCAGCAGTTTGGGACTAGCGGGAGGGCTGAGTGAGCAGTTCTTC	CASSLGLAGGLSEQFF
many	TRBD2	TRBV4-2	TRBJ2-1	TGTGCCAGCAGCCAAGCCTGGGGACTAGCGGGGGATGAGCAGTTCTTC	CASSQAWGLAGDEQFF
few	TRBD2	TRBV29-1	TRBJ2-7	TGCAGCGTCCGCGGGGGCGGGAGGGTCGGGGAGCAGTACTTC	CSVRGGGRVGEQYF
many	.	TRBV5-1	TRBJ1-1	TGCGCCAGCAGCGTCCGGGACACAGGCACTGAAGCTTTCTTT	CASSVRDTGTEAFF
many	TRBD1	TRBV20-1	TRBJ2-4	TGCAGTGCTAGATATACAACCGGGACAGGGCTAAACATTCAGTACTTC	CSARYTTGTGLNIQYF
.	.	TRBV6-5	TRBJ2-7	TGTGCCAGCAGTTACTCGGGGTATAACTACGAGCAGTACTTC	CASSYSGYNYEQYF
many	.	TRBV4-1	TRBJ2-1	TGCGCCAGCAGCCAAGACTTAAACATTTACTACAATGAGCAGTTCTTC	CASSQDLNIYYNEQFF
many	.	TRBV6-2/TRBV6-3	TRBJ2-7	TGTGCCAGCAGCATAACAGGGCCCTACGAGCAGTACTTC	CASSITGPYEQYF
medium-sized	.	TRBV2	TRBJ1-1	TGTGCCAGCAGTGACGACGGGCACACTGAAGCTTTCTTT	CASSDDGHTEAFF
many	.	TRBV5-4	TRBJ2-1	TGTGCCAGCAGCTTGGCCTTTGGGCGGTCCAATGAGCAGTTCTTC	CASSLAFGRSNEQFF
many	.	TRBV6-5	TRBJ2-5	TGTGCCAGCAGTCGACTGGTCTCCCGGCGGGAGACCCAGTACTTC	CASSRLVSRRETQYF
many	TRBD1	TRBV29-1	TRBJ2-1	TGCAGGGGCCGGGACAGGGGAAGGAGTGAGCAGTTCTTC	CRGRDRGRSEQFF
many	.	TRBV5-6	TRBJ2-2	TGTGCCAGCAGCGGAACCTCGGAGGGGTTCGGGGAGCTGTTTTTT	CASSGTSEGFGELFF
many	.	TRBV29-1	TRBJ1-1	TGCAGCGTTGAAGGACAGCGGGAGAACACTGAAGCTTTCTTT	CSVEGQRENTEAFF
many	.	TRBV6-2/TRBV6-3	TRBJ2-7	TGTGCCACCTTCCAGGGCTACGAGCAGTACTTC	CATFQGYEQYF
many	.	TRBV19	TRBJ2-5	TGTGCCAGTAGTGCCTCAGGGGCCAGGGAGACCCAGTACTTC	CASSASGARETQYF
many	TRBD1	TRBV28	TRBJ1-1	TGTGCCAGCAGTTTCTCGCAGGGGGCGAGAAATGGCCACACTGAAGCTTTCTTT	CASSFSQGARNGHTEAFF
medium-sized	TRBD2	TRBV20-1	TRBJ2-1	TGCAGTGCTAGAGACGGCCGACTAGCGGCCTACAATGAGCAGTTCTTC	CSARDGRLAAYNEQFF
.	.	TRBV6-2/TRBV6-3	TRBJ1-1	TGTGTCAGCAGTTATACGGGGACACAGGGAAAGTTGAACACTGTAGCTTTCTTT	CVSSYTGTQGKLNTVAFF
many	TRBD2	TRBV5-1	TRBJ2-1	TGCGCCAGCAGCTTGGCTGGGGGGGCCTACAATGAGCAGTTCTTC	CASSLAGGAYNEQFF
.	TRBD2	TRBV4-3	TRBJ2-5	TGCGCCAGCAGCCAAGAGGGTGCGGCGGGAGGCAGGACCCAGTACTTC	CASSQEGAAGGRTQYF
many	.	TRBV19	TRBJ2-7	TGTGCCAGTAGCCCGAGACTGGGTGGCGAGCAGTACTTC	CASSPRLGGEQYF
many	.	TRBV4-3	TRBJ2-5	TGCGCCAGCAGCCTGGGCATGCGCGAGACCCAGTACTTC	CASSLGMRETQYF
many	TRBD1	TRBV9	TRBJ2-3	TGTGCCAGCAGCGTAGAGGGGGCCGACGCAGATACGCAGTATTTT	CASSVEGADADTQYF
.	.	TRBV5-1	TRBJ2-7	TGCGCCAGCAGCTTGGAGGAGAGGGGTACCTACGAGCAGTACTTC	CASSLEERGTYEQYF
medium-sized	TRBD2	TRBV27	TRBJ2-3	TGTGCCAGCAGTTTATCCCCATTTCTAGCGGGAGGCACAGATACGCAGTATTTT	CASSLSPFLAGGTDTQYF
many	TRBD1	TRBV29-1	TRBJ2-3	TGCAGCGTTGATGGGACAGGGCCAGATACGCAGTATTTT	CSVDGTGPDTQYF
.	.	TRBV2	TRBJ1-4	TGTGCCAGCAGCGACGACAGTCCTGAGCTGGGAAAACTGTTTTTT	CASSDDSPELGKLFF